The 5 T cell receptor beta chains below come from one sample, sequenced in a study of metastatic and nonmetastatic thyroid tumors. TCRdb reanalyzed the PCR reads with MiXCR. This sample has around 41,000 clones; roughly 13% occur once, and the top ten carry roughly 9.5%. Every patient underwent thyroid surgery untreated. The sample consisted of blood. Receptors originate from a female donor with papillary thyroid cancer or a benign thyroid nodule (not recorded which). Some clones in this sample may be carry-over from other donors' samples.

This clone was counted ten times or more. The chain carries TRBV7-3 and TRBJ1-1, with D uncertain. Germline CDR1 SGHTA, CDR2 FQGTGA. Between the trimmed V and J ends, which lost 8 bases and 4 bases, there was a span of 14 bases. The CDR3 consists of 13 residues. The CDR3 DNA follows: TGTGCCAGCGCACCTCAAGATGGCACTGAAGCTTTCTTT. It encodes CASAPQDGTEAFF.

In this sample, this clone turned up many times. The chain has TRBV2 and TRBJ2-1, with no clear D. CDR3 length: 14 residues. Germline assignment: CDR1 SNHLY and CDR2 FYNNEI. V shed 5 bases and J shed 0 bases, with 8 bases lying between them. In nucleotides, the CDR3 is TGTGCCAGCAGTAGACAAAGCTCCTACAATGAGCAGTTCTTC. Its protein product is CASSRQSSYNEQFF.

A word on this clone: Relative to the germline gene, one junction end is altered; a read error may explain this. The genes are TRBV5-4 and TRBJ2-7; perhaps TRBD2 as D (5 bases). CDR1 and CDR2 from the germline V gene are SGHNT and YYREEE (reference sequence). CDR3 length equals 14 residues. The CDR3 sequence: CASSLCQRVGEHYF. DNA of the CDR3: TGTGCCAGCAGCTTGTGTCAGAGGGTCGGAGAGCATTACTTC. Variable domain in full (rest from reference TRBV5-4 and TRBJ2-7): ETGVTQSPTHLIKTRGQQVTLRCSSQSGHNTVSWYQQALGQGPQFIFQYYREEENGRGNFPPRFSGLQFPNYSSELNVNALELDDSALYLCASSLCQRVGEHYFGPGTRLTVT.

This clone has ten or more counts. V gene TRBV19 combines with J gene TRBJ1-5; D perhaps matches TRBD1 (5 bases). Germline loops: CDR1 LNHDA, CDR2 SQIVND (reference sequence). The CDR3 covers 15 residues. V gave up 7 bases and J gave up 4 bases, with 17 bases separating them. The CDR3 loop reads CASKVGEASNQPQHF. CDR3 nucleotides: TGTGCCAGTAAAGTGGGGGAAGCTTCGAATCAGCCCCAGCATTTT. Looking up the rest from reference TRBV19 and TRBJ1-5 gives the full variable domain: DGGITQSPKYLFRKEGQNVTLSCEQNLNHDAMYWYRQDPGQGLRLIYYSQIVNDFQKGDIAEGYSVSREKKESFPLTVTSAQKNPTAFYLCASKVGEASNQPQHFGDGTRLSIL.

This clone was found many times. The chain carries TRBV28 and TRBJ1-2; the D is unclear. The germline gives CDR1 MDHEN, CDR2 SYDVKM. The CDR3 runs to 12 residues. V gave up 7 bases and J gave up 7 bases, with 13 bases separating them. This chain's CDR3 is CASTPGDGGYTF. DNA of the CDR3: TGTGCCAGCACCCCGGGTGATGGTGGCTACACCTTC.